This T cell receptor beta chain was identified during a study of identical twins. Notes on the study in general: Zero-insertion analyses might be partly confounded by invariant T cells like MAIT and iNKT. Weaker excess sharing between twins was seen in beta out-of-frame sequences.

CDR1 and CDR2 from the germline V gene are SGHRS and YFSETQ. V was clipped by 0 bases and J by 6 bases, with 17 bases between them. The CDR3 spans 16 residues. Healthy Caucasians alone served as donors. TCRdb reprocessed the 5' RACE reads with MiXCR, giving one entry per CDR3 protein. Of over 550,000 distinct CDR3 sequences detected, under 8.5% appear once; the ten largest clones hold about 1.6%. This clonotype came up many times. Its antigen remains unknown. These data were also filed under a second study, of yellow fever vaccine responses in identical twins. As that report states: Reportedly, twins showed a vaccine T cell response that looked partly convergent and partly personalized.

Sequences were obtained from PBMCs. This clonotype originated in a woman in her late teens or twenties in good health. J is TRBJ2-3 and V is TRBV5-1; possibly TRBD2 for D (6 bases). The CDR3 sequence is CASSLAGAVEADTQYF. CDR3 sequence (DNA): TGCGCCAGCAGCTTGGCGGGAGCGGTGGAGGCGGATACGCAGTATTTT.